This entry describes one T cell receptor (beta chain). Its antigen is unknown. The sample is drawn from a study of CD8+ T cells in alopecia areata. Findings and caveats of the study: The study also sequences resident alphabeta T cells of normal skin in scalp samples. The study found TCR sharing across patients less clear than in mice, possibly for HLA reasons. Higher clonality was seen in lesional scalp than in normal scalp, especially in alopecia totalis/universalis.

This CDR3 is built from 15 residues. V shed 1 base, J shed 6 bases, and the junction held 7 bases outside the gene matches. Looked up from germline, CDR1 is SGHVS and CDR2 is FNYEAQ. Following extraction, RNA underwent reverse transcription to cDNA, which served as the sequencing template. This table comes from immunoSEQ multiplex PCR, and its TCRdb copy is limited to in-frame clones, with some not included. Of 200,000 or so clones detected, 56% appear once; the ten largest clones hold 4.5% to 6%. Sequenced: CD8+ T cells sorted from blood. The chain is built from TRBV7-6 and TRBJ2-7, with TRBD2 identical over 9 bases. The TCR comes from a human donor in good health. CDR3 residues: CASSLGGSGGSEQYF. The CDR3 DNA reads as TGTGCCAGCAGCTTAGGCGGGAGCGGGGGGTCCGAGCAGTACTTC.